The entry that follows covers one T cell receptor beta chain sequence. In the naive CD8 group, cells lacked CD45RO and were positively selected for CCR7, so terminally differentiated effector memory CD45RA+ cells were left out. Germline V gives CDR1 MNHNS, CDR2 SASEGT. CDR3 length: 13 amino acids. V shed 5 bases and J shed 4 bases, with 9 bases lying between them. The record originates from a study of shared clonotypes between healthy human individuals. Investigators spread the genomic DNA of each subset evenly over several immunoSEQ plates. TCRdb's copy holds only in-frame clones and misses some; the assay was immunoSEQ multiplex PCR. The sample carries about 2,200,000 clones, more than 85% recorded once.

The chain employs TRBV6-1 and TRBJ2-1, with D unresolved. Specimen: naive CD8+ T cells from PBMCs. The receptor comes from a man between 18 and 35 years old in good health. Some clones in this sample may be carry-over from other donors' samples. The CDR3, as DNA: TGTGCCAGCAGTTGGTATCCGTACAATGAGCAGTTCTTC. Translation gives CASSWYPYNEQFF.